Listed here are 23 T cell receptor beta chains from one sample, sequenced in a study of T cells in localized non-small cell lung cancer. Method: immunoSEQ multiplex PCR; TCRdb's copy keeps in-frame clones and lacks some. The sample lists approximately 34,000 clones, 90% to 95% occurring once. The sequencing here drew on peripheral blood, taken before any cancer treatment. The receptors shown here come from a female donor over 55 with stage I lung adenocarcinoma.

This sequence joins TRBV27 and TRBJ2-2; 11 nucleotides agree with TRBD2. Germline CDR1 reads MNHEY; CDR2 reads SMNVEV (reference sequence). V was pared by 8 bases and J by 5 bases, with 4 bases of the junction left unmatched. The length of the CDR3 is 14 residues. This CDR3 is CASPGLAETGELFF. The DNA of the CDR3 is TGTGCCAGCCCGGGACTAGCGGAGACCGGGGAGCTGTTTTTT.

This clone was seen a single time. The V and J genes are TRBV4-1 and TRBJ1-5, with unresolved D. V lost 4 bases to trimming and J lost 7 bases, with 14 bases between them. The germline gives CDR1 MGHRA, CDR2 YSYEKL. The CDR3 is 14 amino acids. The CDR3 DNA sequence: TGCGCCAGCAGCCTTGCGTCAGAAGGACAGCCCCAGCATTTT. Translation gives CASSLASEGQPQHF.

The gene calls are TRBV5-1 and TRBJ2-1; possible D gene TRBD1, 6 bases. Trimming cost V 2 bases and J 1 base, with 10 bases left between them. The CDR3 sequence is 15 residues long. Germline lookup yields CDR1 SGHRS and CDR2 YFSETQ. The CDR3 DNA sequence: TGCGCCAGCAGCTTTTCTACAGGGTCCTACAATGAGCAGTTCTTC. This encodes CASSFSTGSYNEQFF. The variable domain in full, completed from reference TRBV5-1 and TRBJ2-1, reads KAGVTQTPRYLIKTRGQQVTLSCSPISGHRSVSWYQQTPGQGLQFLFEYFSETQRNKGNFPGRFSGRQFSNSRSEMNVSTLELGDSALYLCASSFSTGSYNEQFFGPGTRLTVL.

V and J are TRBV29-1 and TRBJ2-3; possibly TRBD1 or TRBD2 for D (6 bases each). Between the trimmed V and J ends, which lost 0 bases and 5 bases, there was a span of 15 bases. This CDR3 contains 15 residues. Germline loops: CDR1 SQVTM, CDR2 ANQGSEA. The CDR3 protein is CSVEDLRGVGDTQYF. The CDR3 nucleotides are TGCAGCGTTGAAGATCTTAGGGGGGTTGGAGATACGCAGTATTTT.

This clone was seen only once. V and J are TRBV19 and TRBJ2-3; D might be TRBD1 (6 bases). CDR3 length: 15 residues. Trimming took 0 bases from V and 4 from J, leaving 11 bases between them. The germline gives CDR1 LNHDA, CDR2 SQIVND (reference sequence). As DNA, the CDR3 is TGTGCCAGTAGTATAGAGGCCAGGGGCCCAGATACGCAGTATTTT. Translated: CASSIEARGPDTQYF.

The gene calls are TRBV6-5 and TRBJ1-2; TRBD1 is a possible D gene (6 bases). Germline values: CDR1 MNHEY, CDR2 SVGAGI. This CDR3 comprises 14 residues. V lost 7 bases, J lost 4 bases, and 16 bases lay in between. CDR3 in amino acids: CASTGAGLRYGYTF. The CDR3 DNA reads TGTGCCAGCACGGGGGCAGGGCTCCGCTATGGCTACACCTTC.

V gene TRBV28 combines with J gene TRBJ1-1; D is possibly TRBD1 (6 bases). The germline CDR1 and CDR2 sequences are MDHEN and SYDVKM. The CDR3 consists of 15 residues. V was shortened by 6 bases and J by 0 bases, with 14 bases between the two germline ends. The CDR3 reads CASRLEDRMNTEAFF. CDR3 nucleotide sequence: TGTGCCAGCAGACTTGAGGACAGAATGAACACTGAAGCTTTCTTT.

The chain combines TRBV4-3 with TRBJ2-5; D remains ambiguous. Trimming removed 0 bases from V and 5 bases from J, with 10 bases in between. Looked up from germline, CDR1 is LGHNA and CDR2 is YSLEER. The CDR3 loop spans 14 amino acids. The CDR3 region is CASSQEVGSETQYF. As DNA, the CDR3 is TGCGCCAGCAGCCAAGAAGTGGGCAGCGAGACCCAGTACTTC.

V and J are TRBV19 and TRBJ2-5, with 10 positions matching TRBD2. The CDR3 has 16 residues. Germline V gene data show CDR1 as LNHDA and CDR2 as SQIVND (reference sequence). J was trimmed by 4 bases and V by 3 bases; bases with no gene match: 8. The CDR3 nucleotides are TGTGCCAGTAGTATGGGGCTGCTAGCGGGAGTAGAGACCCAGTACTTC. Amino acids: CASSMGLLAGVETQYF.

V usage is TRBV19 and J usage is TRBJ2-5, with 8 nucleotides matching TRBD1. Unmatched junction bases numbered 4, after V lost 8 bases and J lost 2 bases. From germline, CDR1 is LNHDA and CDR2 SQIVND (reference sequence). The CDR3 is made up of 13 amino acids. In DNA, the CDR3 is TGTGCCAGTCGGGACAGGCGACAAGAGACCCAGTACTTC. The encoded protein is CASRDRRQETQYF.

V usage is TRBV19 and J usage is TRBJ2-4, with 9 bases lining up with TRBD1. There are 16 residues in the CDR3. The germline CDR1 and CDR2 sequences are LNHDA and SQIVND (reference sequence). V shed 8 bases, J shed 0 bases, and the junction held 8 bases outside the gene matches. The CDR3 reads CASRAGTGQAKNIQYF. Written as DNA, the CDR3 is TGTGCCAGTCGAGCCGGGACAGGGCAAGCCAAAAACATTCAGTACTTC.

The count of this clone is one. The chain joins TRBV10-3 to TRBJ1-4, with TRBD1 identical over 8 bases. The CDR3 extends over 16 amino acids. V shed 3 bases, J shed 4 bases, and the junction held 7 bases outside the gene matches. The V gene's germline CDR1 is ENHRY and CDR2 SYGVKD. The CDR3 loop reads CAISDKGQDLNEKLFF. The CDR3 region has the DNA TGTGCCATCAGTGACAAGGGACAGGATCTTAATGAAAAACTGTTTTTT.

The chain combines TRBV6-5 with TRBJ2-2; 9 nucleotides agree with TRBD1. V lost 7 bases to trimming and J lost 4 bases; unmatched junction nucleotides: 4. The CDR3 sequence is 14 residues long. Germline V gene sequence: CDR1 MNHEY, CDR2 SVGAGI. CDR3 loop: CASKDRGSTGELFF. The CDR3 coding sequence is TGTGCCAGCAAGGACAGGGGAAGCACCGGGGAGCTGTTTTTT.

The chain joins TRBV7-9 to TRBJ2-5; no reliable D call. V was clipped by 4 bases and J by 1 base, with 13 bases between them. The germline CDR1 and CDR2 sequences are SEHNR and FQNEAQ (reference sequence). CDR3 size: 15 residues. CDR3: CASSSRESSQETQYF. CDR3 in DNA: TGTGCCAGCAGCTCTAGAGAGTCAAGCCAAGAGACCCAGTACTTC.

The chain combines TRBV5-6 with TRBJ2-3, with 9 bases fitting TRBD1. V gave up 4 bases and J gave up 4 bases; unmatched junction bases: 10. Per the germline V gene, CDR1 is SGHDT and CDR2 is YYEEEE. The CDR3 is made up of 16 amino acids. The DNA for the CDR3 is TGTGCCAGCAGCCTCCCGGGACAGGGTAGGTCAGATACGCAGTATTTT. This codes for CASSLPGQGRSDTQYF.

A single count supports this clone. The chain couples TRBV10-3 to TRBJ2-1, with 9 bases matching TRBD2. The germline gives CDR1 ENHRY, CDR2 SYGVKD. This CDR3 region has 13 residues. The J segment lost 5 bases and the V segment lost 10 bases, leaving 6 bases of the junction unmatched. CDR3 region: CATSSGVNNEQFF. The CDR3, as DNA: TGTGCCACCTCTAGCGGGGTGAACAATGAGCAGTTCTTC.

The DNA of the CDR3 is TGTGCCAGCAGTGGTTATGGGTATGAAAAACTGTTTTTT. Its protein is CASSGYGYEKLFF. This chain uses TRBV6-6 with TRBJ1-4; D call uncertain. Trimming stripped 5 bases from V and 6 bases from J, with 10 bases between. Germline V CDR1 and CDR2: MNHNY, SVGAGI (reference sequence). This CDR3 comprises 13 residues.

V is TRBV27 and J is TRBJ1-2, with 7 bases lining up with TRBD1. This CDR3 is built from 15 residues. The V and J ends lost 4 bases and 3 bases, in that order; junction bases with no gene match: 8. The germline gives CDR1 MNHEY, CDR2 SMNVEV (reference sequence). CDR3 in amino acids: CASSSRGSGYYGYTF. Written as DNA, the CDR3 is TGTGCCAGCAGTTCCAGGGGGTCTGGATACTATGGCTACACCTTC.

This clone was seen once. CDR3 DNA sequence: TGTGCCAGCAGCTTGAAGAGCTCCTACGAGCAGTACGTC. Translation: CASSLKSSYEQYV. The chain recombines TRBV5-6 with TRBJ2-7; D is unresolved. The CDR3 is made up of 13 amino acids. The V and J ends lost 1 base and 0 bases respectively, with 5 bases between them. Germline CDR1 reads SGHDT; CDR2 reads YYEEEE.

CDR3 DNA sequence: TGTGCCAGCAGCCCCGGAGGAGCAGATACGCAGTATTTT. Translating gives CASSPGGADTQYF. The chain recombines TRBV5-6 with TRBJ2-3, with D possibly being TRBD2 (5 bases). The CDR3 totals 13 residues. The V and J ends lost 4 bases and 4 bases respectively, with 10 bases between them. Germline loops: CDR1 SGHDT, CDR2 YYEEEE. The full variable domain, in which reference TRBV5-6 and TRBJ2-3 provide the parts outside the CDR3, is DAGVTQSPTHLIKTRGQQVTLRCSPKSGHDTVSWYQQALGQGPQFIFQYYEEEERQRGNFPDRFSGHQFPNYSSELNVNALLLGDSALYLCASSPGGADTQYFGPGTRLTVL.

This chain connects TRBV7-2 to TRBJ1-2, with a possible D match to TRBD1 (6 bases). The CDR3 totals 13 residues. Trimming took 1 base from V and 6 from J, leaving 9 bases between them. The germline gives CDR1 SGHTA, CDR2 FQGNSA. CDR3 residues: CASSLDREDGYTF. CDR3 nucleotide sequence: TGTGCCAGCAGCTTAGACAGGGAAGATGGCTACACCTTC.

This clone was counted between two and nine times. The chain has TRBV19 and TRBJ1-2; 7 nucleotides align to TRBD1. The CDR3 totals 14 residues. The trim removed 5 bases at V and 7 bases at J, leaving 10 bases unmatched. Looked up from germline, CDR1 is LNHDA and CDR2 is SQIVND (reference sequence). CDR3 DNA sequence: TGTGCCAGTAGTCGACCTGACAGGGCGGCTGGCTACACCTTC. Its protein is CASSRPDRAAGYTF.

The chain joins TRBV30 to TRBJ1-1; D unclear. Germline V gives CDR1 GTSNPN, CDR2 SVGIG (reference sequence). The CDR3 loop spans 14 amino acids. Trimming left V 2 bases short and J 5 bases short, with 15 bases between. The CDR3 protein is CAWSNPRVGTEAFF. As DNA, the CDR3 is TGTGCCTGGAGTAACCCAAGGGTAGGGACTGAAGCTTTCTTT.